The 8 T cell receptor beta chains presented below share a single source sample, sequenced in a study of cytomegalovirus exposure and HLA in healthy donors. Both 60 Vbeta primers and 13 Jbeta primers went into the PCR. Assay: immunoSEQ multiplex PCR; the TCRdb copy retains only in-frame clones and omits some. The sample lists 150,000 to 200,000 clones, approximately 85% occurring once. The specimen sequenced was PBMCs. Receptor source: a woman aged 45 to 65 in good health and CMV-seronegative.

The chain uses TRBV5-6 and TRBJ2-3, with 7 bases fitting TRBD2. J was trimmed by 2 bases and V by 1 base; bases with no gene match: 4. Germline V gene sequence: CDR1 SGHDT, CDR2 YYEEEE. This CDR3 has 15 residues. CDR3: CASSLYGLVTDTQYF. CDR3 bases: TGTGCCAGCAGCTTGTACGGACTAGTCACAGATACGCAGTATTTT. Looking up the rest from reference TRBV5-6 and TRBJ2-3 gives the full variable domain: DAGVTQSPTHLIKTRGQQVTLRCSPKSGHDTVSWYQQALGQGPQFIFQYYEEEERQRGNFPDRFSGHQFPNYSSELNVNALLLGDSALYLCASSLYGLVTDTQYFGPGTRLTVL.

The chain joins TRBV15 to TRBJ1-4, with 8 nucleotides matching TRBD1. The V segment lost 2 bases and the J segment 7 bases; nucleotides outside the gene matches: 6. The CDR3 runs to 15 residues. Germline CDR1 LNHNV, CDR2 YYDKDF (reference sequence). The CDR3 spells CATSRPDRGGEKLFF. The CDR3 DNA reads as TGTGCCACCAGCAGACCAGACAGGGGCGGTGAAAAACTGTTTTTT.

The chain is built from TRBV7-9 and TRBJ2-7; a possible D gene is TRBD1 (6 bases). CDR1 SEHNR and CDR2 FQNEAQ come from the germline V gene (reference sequence). The CDR3 is 14 amino acids. Trimming stripped 5 bases from V and 5 bases from J, with 16 bases between. The CDR3 nucleotides read TGTGCCAGCAGCGATCAGGGGACCGCCGACGAGCAGTACTTC. Residues: CASSDQGTADEQYF.

Notes on this clone: The junction differs from germline at one of its ends, possibly a read error. Other DNA variants within this sample encode the same CDR3. This chain uses TRBV7-2 with TRBJ2-7; D may be TRBD2 (6 bases). CDR1 and CDR2 from the germline V gene are SGHTA and FQGNSA. There are 14 residues in the CDR3. CDR3 sequence: CASRADGGMVEQYF. DNA for the CDR3: TGCGCCAGCAGGGCAGACGGGGGAATGGTTGAGCAGTACTTC.

This clone was observed once. The chain couples TRBV30 to TRBJ2-7; TRBD1 matches at 7 bases. CDR3 length: 12 amino acids. Germline values: CDR1 GTSNPN, CDR2 SVGIG (reference sequence). V dropped 1 base and J dropped 9; count of bases not matched to a gene: 6. The CDR3 nucleotides read TGTGCCTGGAGTGAACAGGGGATAAGGCAGTACTTC. As protein: CAWSEQGIRQYF.

V and J are TRBV11-2 and TRBJ1-1, with 9 positions matching TRBD1. The CDR3 totals 13 residues. The germline gives CDR1 SGHAT, CDR2 FQNNGV. Trimming removed 5 bases from V and 5 bases from J; junction bases left unmatched: 3. The CDR3 loop is CASSTGQGTEAFF. CDR3 DNA: TGTGCCAGCAGCACAGGACAGGGGACTGAAGCTTTCTTT.

V gene TRBV9 combines with J gene TRBJ2-5; TRBD2 might be the D (6 bases). Trimming removed 2 bases from V and 9 bases from J, with 20 bases in between. Germline lookup yields CDR1 SGDLS and CDR2 YYNGEE. The length of the CDR3 is 15 residues. The CDR3 nucleotides are TGTGCCAGCAGCGTCGCCTCATCGTTTGTAGCGGCCCAGTACTTC. This translates into CASSVASSFVAAQYF.

This chain joins TRBV5-1 and TRBJ2-7, with 7 bases fitting TRBD2. Germline values: CDR1 SGHRS, CDR2 YFSETQ. V trimming: 2 bases; J trimming: 2 bases; junction bases outside the gene matches: 1. This CDR3 has 13 amino acids. This chain's CDR3 is CASSLAGPYEQYF. As DNA, the CDR3 is TGCGCCAGCAGCTTAGCGGGACCCTACGAGCAGTACTTC.